This T cell receptor beta chain is drawn from a study of shared clonotypes between healthy human individuals. About this clone: Its antigen is unknown.

Repertoires were generated with immunoSEQ multiplex PCR, while TCRdb's copy carries only in-frame clones and drops some. The sample consists of about 1.1 million clones, around three quarters of them appearing once. This CDR3 has 14 residues. CDR1 is LGHNA and CDR2 is YSLEER in the germline V gene. V was shortened by 3 bases and J by 5 bases, with 10 bases between the two germline ends. Whole-study results and caveats: Clonotypes which were not shared had lower generation probabilities than clonotypes that all four donors shared.

This receptor was identified in a man younger than 35 in good health. Some clones in this sample may be carry-over from other donors' samples. Material for sequencing was memory CD4+ T cells from PBMCs. Regarding subset: CD45RA-negative fraction. The V gene is TRBV4-3, the J gene TRBJ2-2; possibly TRBD1 for D (6 bases). For the CDR3, the DNA is TGCGCCAGCAGCCATGCCGACAGGACCGGGGAGCTGTTTTTT. Its translation: CASSHADRTGELFF.